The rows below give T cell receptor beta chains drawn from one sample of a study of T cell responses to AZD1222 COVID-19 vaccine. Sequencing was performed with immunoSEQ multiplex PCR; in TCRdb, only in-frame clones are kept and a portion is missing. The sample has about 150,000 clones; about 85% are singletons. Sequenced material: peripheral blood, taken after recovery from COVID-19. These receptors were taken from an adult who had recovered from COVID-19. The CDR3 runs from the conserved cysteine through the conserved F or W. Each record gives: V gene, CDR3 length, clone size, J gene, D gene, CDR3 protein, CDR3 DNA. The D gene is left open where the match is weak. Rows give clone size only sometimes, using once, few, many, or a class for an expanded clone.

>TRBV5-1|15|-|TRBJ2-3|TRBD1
CASSRRDRASDTQYF
TGCGCCAGCAGTCGCCGGGACAGGGCTTCAGATACGCAGTATTTT
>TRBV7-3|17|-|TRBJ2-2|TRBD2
CASRLTSGRVGTGELFF
TGTGCCAGCAGGTTGACTAGCGGGAGAGTCGGCACCGGGGAGCTGTTTTTT
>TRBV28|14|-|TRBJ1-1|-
CASSFAGVATEAFF
TGTGCCAGCAGTTTTGCAGGGGTGGCCACTGAAGCTTTCTTT
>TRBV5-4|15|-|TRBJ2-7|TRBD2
CASSGGLADSYEQYF
TGTGCCAGCAGCGGAGGACTAGCGGACTCCTACGAGCAGTACTTC
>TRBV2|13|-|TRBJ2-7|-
CASSWRPSYEQYF
TGTGCCAGCAGCTGGCGGCCCTCCTACGAGCAGTACTTC
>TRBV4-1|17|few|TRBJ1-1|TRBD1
CASSQPRTGGMNTEAFF
TGCGCCAGCAGCCAACCACGGACAGGGGGCATGAACACTGAAGCTTTCTTT
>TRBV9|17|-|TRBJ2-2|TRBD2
CASSVVDSGVNTGELFF
TGTGCCAGCAGCGTAGTGGATAGCGGGGTTAACACCGGGGAGCTGTTTTTT
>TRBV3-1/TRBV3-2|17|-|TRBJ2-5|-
CASSPPYEPIEQETQYF
TGTGCCAGCAGCCCCCCCTACGAGCCCATAGAACAAGAGACCCAGTACTTC
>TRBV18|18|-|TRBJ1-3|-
CASSPIPLDSGAGNTIYF
TGTGCCAGCTCACCGATCCCTTTGGACTCGGGCGCTGGAAACACCATATATTTT
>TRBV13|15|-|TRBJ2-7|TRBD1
CASRPTRTGPYEQYF
TGTGCCAGCAGACCGACCCGGACAGGGCCCTACGAGCAGTACTTC
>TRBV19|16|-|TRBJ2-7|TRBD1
CASSSPFPGQYYEQYF
TGTGCCAGTAGTTCCCCCTTTCCGGGACAGTACTACGAGCAGTACTTC
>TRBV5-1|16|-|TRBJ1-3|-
CASSSRGQLSGNTIYF
TGCGCCAGCAGCTCCCGGGGGCAGCTCTCTGGAAACACCATATATTTT
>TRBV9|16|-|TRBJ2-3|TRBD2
CASSVTSGGSPDTQYF
TGTGCCAGCAGCGTAACTAGCGGGGGGAGTCCGGATACGCAGTATTTT
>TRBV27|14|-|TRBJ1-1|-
CASSIRADGTEAFF
TGTGCCAGCAGCATCAGGGCGGACGGGACTGAAGCTTTCTTT
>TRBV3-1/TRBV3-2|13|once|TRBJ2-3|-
CASTPSASDTQYF
TGTGCCAGCACCCCCAGCGCGTCAGATACGCAGTATTTT
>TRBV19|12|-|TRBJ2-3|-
CASSPGADTQYF
TGTGCCAGTAGTCCTGGAGCAGATACGCAGTATTTT
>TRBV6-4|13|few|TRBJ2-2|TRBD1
CASKTGDTGELFF
TGTGCCAGCAAGACAGGGGACACCGGGGAGCTGTTTTTT
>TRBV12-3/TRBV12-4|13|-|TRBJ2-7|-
CASQGFFAHEQYF
TGTGCCAGTCAGGGTTTTTTTGCTCACGAGCAGTACTTC
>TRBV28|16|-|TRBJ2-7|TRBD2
CASSFVTSGRANEQYF
TGTGCCAGCAGTTTTGTGACTAGCGGGAGGGCTAACGAGCAGTACTTC
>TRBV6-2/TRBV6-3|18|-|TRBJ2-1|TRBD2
CASSYERASGGALNEQFF
TGTGCCAGCAGTTACGAAAGGGCTAGCGGGGGGGCACTGAATGAGCAGTTCTTC
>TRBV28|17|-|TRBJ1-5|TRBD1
CASNDATGGRGNQPQHF
TGTGCCAGCAACGACGCGACAGGGGGACGAGGCAATCAGCCCCAGCATTTT
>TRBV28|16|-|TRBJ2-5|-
CASSLWFGVKQETQYF
TGTGCCAGCAGTTTATGGTTCGGGGTAAAACAAGAGACCCAGTACTTC
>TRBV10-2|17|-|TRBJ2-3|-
CASSESRGGGYTDTQYF
TGCGCCAGCAGTGAGTCTAGGGGAGGGGGTTACACAGATACGCAGTATTTT
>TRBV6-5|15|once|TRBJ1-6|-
CATDRQLPYNSPLHF
TGTGCCACCGACAGACAGTTGCCCTATAATTCACCCCTCCACTTT
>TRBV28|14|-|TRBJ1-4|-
CASSSASPDEKLFF
TGTGCCAGCAGTTCCGCTAGCCCCGATGAAAAACTGTTTTTT